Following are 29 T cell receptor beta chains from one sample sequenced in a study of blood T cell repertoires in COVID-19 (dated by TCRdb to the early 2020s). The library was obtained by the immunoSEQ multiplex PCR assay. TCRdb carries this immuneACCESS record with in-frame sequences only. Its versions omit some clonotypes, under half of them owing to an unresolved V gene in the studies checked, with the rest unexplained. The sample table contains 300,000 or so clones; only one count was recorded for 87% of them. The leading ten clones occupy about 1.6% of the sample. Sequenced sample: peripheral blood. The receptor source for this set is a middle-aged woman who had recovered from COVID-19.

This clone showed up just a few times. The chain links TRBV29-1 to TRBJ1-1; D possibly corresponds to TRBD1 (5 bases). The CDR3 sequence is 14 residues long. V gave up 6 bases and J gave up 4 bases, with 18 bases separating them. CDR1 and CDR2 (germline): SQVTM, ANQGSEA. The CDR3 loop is CSVLGGSGTTEAFF. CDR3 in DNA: TGCAGCGTCTTGGGGGGGTCAGGGACCACTGAAGCTTTCTTT.

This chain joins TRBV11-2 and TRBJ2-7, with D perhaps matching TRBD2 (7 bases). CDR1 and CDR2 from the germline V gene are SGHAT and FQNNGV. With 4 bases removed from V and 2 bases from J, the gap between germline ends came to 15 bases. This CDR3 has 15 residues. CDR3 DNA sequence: TGTGCCAGCAGCTCCGAGGGGGGGCCGACCTACGAGCAGTACTTC. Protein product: CASSSEGGPTYEQYF.

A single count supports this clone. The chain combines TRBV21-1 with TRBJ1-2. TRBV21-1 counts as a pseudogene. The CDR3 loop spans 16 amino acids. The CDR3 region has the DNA TGTGCCAGCAGCAAGGGTACCTTACTAGCTAACTATGGCTACACCTTC. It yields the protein CASSKGTLLANYGYTF.

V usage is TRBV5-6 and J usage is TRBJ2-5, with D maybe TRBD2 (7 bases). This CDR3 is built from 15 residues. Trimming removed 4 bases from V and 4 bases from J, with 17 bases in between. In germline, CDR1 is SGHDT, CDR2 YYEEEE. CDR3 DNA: TGTGCCAGCAGCCGGGCGGGGGCCATCACAGAGACCCAGTACTTC. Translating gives CASSRAGAITETQYF. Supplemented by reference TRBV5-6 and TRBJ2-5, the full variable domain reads DAGVTQSPTHLIKTRGQQVTLRCSPKSGHDTVSWYQQALGQGPQFIFQYYEEEERQRGNFPDRFSGHQFPNYSSELNVNALLLGDSALYLCASSRAGAITETQYFGPGTRLLVL.

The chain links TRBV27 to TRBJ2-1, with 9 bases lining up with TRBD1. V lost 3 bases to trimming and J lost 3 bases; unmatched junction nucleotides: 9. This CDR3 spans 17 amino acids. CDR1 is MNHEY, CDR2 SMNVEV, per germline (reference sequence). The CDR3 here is CASSFPPRGQGYNEQFF. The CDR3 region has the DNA TGTGCCAGCAGTTTCCCCCCCCGGGGACAGGGCTACAATGAGCAGTTCTTC.

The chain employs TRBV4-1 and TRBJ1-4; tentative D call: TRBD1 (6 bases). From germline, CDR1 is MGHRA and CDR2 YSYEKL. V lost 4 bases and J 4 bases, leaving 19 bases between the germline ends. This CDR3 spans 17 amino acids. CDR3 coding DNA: TGCGCCAGCAGCCCCGGCCTCTGGGGACACGGTAATGAAAAACTGTTTTTT. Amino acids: CASSPGLWGHGNEKLFF.

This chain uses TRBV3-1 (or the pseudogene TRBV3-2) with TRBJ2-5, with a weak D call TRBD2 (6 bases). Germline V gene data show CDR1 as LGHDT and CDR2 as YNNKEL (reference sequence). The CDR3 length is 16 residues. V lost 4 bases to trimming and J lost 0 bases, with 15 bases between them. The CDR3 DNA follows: TGTGCCAGCAGCCGGGACTCCCCCTCAAACCAAGAGACCCAGTACTTC. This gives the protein CASSRDSPSNQETQYF.

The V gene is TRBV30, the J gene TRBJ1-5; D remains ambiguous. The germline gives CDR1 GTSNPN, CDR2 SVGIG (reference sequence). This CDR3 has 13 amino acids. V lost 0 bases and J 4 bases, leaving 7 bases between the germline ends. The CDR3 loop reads CAWSVFRNQPQHF. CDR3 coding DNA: TGTGCCTGGAGTGTATTTAGAAATCAGCCCCAGCATTTT. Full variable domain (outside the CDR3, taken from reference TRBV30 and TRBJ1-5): SQTIHQWPATLVQPVGSPLSLECTVEGTSNPNLYWYRQAAGRGLQLLFYSVGIGQISSEVPQNLSASRPQDRQFILSSKKLLLSDSGFYLCAWSVFRNQPQHFGDGTRLSIL.

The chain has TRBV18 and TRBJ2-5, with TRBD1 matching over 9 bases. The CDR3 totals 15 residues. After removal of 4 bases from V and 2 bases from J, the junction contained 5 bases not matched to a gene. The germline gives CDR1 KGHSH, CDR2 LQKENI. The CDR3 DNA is TGTGCCAGCTCACGGCAGACAGGGGGACAAGAGACCCAGTACTTC. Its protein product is CASSRQTGGQETQYF. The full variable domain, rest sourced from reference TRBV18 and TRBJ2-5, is NAGVMQNPRHLVRRRGQEARLRCSPMKGHSHVYWYRQLPEEGLKFMVYLQKENIIDESGMPKERFSAEFPKEGPSILRIQQVVRGDSAAYFCASSRQTGGQETQYFGPGTRLLVL.

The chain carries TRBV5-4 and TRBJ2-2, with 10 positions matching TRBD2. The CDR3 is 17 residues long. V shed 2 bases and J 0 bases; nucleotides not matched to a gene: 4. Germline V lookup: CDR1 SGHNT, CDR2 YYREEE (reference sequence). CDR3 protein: CASSFTSGATNTGELFF. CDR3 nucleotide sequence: TGTGCCAGCAGCTTTACTAGCGGGGCAACGAACACCGGGGAGCTGTTTTTT.

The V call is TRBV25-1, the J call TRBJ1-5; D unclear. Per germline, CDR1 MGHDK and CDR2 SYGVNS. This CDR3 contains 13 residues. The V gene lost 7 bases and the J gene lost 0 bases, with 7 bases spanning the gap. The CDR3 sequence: CASTTYSNQPQHF. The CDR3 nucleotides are TGTGCCAGCACCACATATAGCAATCAGCCCCAGCATTTT.

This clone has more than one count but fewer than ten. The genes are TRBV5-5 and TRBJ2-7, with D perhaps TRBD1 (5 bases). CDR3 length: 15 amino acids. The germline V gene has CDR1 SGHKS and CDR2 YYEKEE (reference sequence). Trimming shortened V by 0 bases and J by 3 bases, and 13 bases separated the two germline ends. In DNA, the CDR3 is TGTGCCAGCAGCTTGGCTCAGGGTCCCTACTACGAGCAGTACTTC. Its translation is CASSLAQGPYYEQYF.

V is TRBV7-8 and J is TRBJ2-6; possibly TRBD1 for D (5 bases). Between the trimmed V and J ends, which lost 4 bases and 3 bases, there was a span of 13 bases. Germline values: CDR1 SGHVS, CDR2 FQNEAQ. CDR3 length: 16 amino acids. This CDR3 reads CASSSLGPRGANVLTF. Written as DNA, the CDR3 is TGTGCCAGCAGCTCGCTGGGGCCCCGTGGGGCCAACGTCCTGACTTTC.

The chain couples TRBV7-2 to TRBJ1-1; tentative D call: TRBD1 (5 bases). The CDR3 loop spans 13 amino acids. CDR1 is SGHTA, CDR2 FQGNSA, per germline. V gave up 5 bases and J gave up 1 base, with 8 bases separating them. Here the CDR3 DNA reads TGTGCCAGCAGCCGGGGGACGAACACTGAAGCTTTCTTT. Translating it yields CASSRGTNTEAFF.

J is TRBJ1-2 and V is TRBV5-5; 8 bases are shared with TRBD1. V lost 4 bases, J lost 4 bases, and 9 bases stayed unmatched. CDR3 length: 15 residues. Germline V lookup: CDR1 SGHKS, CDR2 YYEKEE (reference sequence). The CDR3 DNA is TGTGCCAGCAGCAAAGGGACAGGACGGCTCTATGGCTACACCTTC. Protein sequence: CASSKGTGRLYGYTF. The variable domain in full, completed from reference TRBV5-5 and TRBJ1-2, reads DAGVTQSPTHLIKTRGQQVTLRCSPISGHKSVSWYQQVLGQGPQFIFQYYEKEERGRGNFPDRFSARQFPNYSSELNVNALLLGDSALYLCASSKGTGRLYGYTFGSGTRLTVV.

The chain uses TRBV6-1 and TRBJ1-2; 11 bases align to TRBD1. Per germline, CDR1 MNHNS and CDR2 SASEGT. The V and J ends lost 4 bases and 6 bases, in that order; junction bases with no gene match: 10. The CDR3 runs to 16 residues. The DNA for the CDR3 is TGTGCCAGCAGTGTTGGACAGGGGGCGGTTGTAAATGGCTACACCTTC. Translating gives CASSVGQGAVVNGYTF.

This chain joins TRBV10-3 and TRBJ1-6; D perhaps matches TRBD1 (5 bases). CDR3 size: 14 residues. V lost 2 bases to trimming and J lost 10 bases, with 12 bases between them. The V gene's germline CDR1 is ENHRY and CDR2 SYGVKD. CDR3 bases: TGTGCCATCAGTGAGGGAGCCGGGGGATCACCCCTCCACTTT. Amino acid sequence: CAISEGAGGSPLHF.

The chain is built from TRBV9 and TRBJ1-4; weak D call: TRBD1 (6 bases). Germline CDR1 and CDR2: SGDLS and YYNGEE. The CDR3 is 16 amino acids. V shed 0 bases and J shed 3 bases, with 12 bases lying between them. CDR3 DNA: TGTGCCAGCAGCGTAGGGCAGGGGATACCTAATGAAAAACTGTTTTTT. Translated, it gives CASSVGQGIPNEKLFF.

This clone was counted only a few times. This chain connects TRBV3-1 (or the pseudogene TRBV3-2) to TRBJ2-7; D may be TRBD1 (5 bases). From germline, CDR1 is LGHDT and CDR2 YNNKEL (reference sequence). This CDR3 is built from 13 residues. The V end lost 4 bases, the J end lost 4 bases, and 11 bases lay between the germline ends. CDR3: CASSPNGHYEQYF. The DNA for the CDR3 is TGTGCCAGCAGCCCCAATGGACATTACGAGCAGTACTTC.

CDR3 sequence reads: CASSQERLWAGGYTF. CDR3 bases: TGCGCCAGCAGCCAAGAACGTCTATGGGCTGGTGGCTACACCTTC. The chain has TRBV4-3 and TRBJ1-2; D is unresolved. Trimming took off 0 bases at V and 7 bases at J, with 15 bases between the two ends. The CDR3 runs to 15 residues. Per the germline V gene, CDR1 is LGHNA and CDR2 is YSLEER.

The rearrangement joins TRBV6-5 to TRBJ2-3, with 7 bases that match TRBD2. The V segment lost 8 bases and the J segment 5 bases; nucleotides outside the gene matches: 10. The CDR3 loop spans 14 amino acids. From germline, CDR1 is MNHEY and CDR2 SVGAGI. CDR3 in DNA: TGTGCCAGCTCAGACGGGGGGTGGGGAGATACGCAGTATTTT. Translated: CASSDGGWGDTQYF.

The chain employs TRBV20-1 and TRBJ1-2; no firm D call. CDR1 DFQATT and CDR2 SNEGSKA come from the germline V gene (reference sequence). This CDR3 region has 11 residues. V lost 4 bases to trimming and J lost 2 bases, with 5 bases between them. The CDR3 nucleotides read TGCAGTGCTAATAGAAACTATGGCTACACCTTC. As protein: CSANRNYGYTF.

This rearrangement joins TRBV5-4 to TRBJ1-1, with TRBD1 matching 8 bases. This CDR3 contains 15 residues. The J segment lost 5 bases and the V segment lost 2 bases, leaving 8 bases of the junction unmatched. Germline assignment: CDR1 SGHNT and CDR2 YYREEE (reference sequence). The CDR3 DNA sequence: TGTGCCAGCAGCTTCTACACAGGGGGTAGGACTGAAGCTTTCTTT. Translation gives CASSFYTGGRTEAFF.

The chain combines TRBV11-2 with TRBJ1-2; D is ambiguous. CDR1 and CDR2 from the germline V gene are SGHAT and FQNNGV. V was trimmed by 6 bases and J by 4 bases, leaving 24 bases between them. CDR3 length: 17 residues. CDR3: CASSRTAVVSGGYGYTF. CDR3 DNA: TGTGCCAGCAGTCGGACCGCAGTAGTTAGTGGAGGCTATGGCTACACCTTC.

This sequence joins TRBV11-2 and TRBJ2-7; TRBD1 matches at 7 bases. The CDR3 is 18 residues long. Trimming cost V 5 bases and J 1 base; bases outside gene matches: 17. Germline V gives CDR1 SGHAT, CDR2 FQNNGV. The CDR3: CASSIGGSFLKASYEQYF. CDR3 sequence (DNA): TGTGCCAGCAGCATAGGGGGCAGTTTTCTCAAGGCTTCCTACGAGCAGTACTTC.

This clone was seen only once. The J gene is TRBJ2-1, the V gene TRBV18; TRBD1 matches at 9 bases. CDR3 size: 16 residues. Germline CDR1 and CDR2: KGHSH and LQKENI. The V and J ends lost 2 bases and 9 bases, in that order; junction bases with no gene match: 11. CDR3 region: CASSPAGDRVGGEQFF. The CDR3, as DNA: TGTGCCAGCTCACCAGCCGGGGACAGGGTAGGAGGTGAGCAGTTCTTC.

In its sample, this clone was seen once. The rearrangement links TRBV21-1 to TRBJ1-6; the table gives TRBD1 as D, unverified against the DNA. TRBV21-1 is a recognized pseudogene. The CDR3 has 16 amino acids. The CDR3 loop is CAGVDRESYLNSPLHF. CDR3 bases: TGTGCCGGGGTGGACAGGGAATCTTATTTAAATTCACCCCTCCACTTT.

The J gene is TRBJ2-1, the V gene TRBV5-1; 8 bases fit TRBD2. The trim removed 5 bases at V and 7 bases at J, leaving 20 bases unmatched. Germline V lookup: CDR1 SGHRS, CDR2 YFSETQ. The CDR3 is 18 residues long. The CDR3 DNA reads TGCGCCAGCAGTCTGGCGGCTATTATCAGGGGACTAGGGAATGAGCAGTTCTTC. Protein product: CASSLAAIIRGLGNEQFF.

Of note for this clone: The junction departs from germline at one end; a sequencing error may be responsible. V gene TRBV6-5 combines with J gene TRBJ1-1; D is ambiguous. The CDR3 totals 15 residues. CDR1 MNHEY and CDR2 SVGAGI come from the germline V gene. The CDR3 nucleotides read TGTACCAGCAGTTACTATCGGACTATGAACACTGAAGCTTTCTTT. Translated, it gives CTSSYYRTMNTEAFF.